The 23 T cell receptor beta chains in this list originate from one sample, sequenced in a study of HIV-infected patients and healthy controls. About 500 ng RNA was reverse transcribed with alpha and beta constant-region primers. Each of the alpha and beta chains got its own library through chain-specific third strand synthesis with indices. TCRdb reprocessed the 5' RACE reads via MiXCR and lists one record per CDR3 protein. The table lists 19,000 or so distinct CDR3 sequences, around 8.3% of them singletons. Whole blood was used without fractionation, so all unsorted peripheral T cells were included. The specimen sequenced was blood. These receptors all come from an adult in good health.

In its sample, this clonotype is medium-sized (0.01 to 0.1%). This chain joins TRBV28 and TRBJ2-7; D unresolved. V lost 6 bases and J lost 4, with 10 bases in between. Germline V gene lookup returns CDR1 MDHEN and CDR2 SYDVKM. The CDR3 consists of 12 residues. The CDR3 DNA reads as TGTGCCAGCAGCTCGATTAAGTACGAGCAGTACTTC. This codes for CASSSIKYEQYF.

This clonotype was seen repeatedly, ten times or more. V and J are TRBV27 and TRBJ2-3; TRBD1 agrees at 10 bases. V lost 8 bases, J lost 6 bases, and 11 bases stayed unmatched. The CDR3 covers 15 residues. Germline V gene lookup returns CDR1 MNHEY and CDR2 SMNVEV (reference sequence). The CDR3, as DNA: TGTGCCAGCTCCCCTCTGGGACAGGGGCCCGATACGCAGTATTTT. Residues: CASSPLGQGPDTQYF.

This clonotype was detected ten times or more. The V and J genes are TRBV7-9 and TRBJ2-2; D could derive from TRBD1 or TRBD2 (6 bases each). This CDR3 region has 16 residues. The V gene's germline CDR1 is SEHNR and CDR2 FQNEAQ (reference sequence). V lost 1 base to trimming and J lost 1 base, with 10 bases between them. DNA for the CDR3: TGTGCCAGCAGCTTAGACGGGGGCTTGAACACCGGGGAGCTGTTTTTT. This translates into CASSLDGGLNTGELFF.

This clonotype was picked up many times. V and J are TRBV20-1 and TRBJ2-7; D perhaps matches TRBD2 (6 bases). CDR1 is DFQATT and CDR2 is SNEGSKA in the germline V gene (reference sequence). CDR3 length: 14 residues. V lost 6 bases and J 2 bases, leaving 17 bases between the germline ends. CDR3 sequence (DNA): TGCAGTGCCAAGGGACTTACCACAACCTACGAGCAGTACTTC. Encoded protein: CSAKGLTTTYEQYF.

This clonotype was found many times. The rearrangement joins TRBV5-1 to TRBJ2-7, with 11 bases matching TRBD2. V was clipped by 2 bases and J by 6 bases; unmatched bases: 1. The CDR3 covers 13 residues. Germline CDR1 is SGHRS and CDR2 is YFSETQ. CDR3 region: CASSLGTSGEQYF. As DNA, the CDR3 is TGCGCCAGCAGCTTAGGGACTAGCGGCGAGCAGTACTTC.

This clonotype appeared many times. V usage is TRBV28 and J usage is TRBJ1-2, with no clear D. Trimming took off 10 bases at V and 1 base at J, with 10 bases between the two ends. This CDR3 spans 12 amino acids. CDR1 MDHEN and CDR2 SYDVKM come from the germline V gene. The CDR3 sequence is CAIGADNYGYTF. CDR3 nucleotides: TGTGCCATCGGCGCGGATAACTATGGCTACACCTTC.

This rearrangement joins TRBV15 to TRBJ1-1, with D uncertain. This CDR3 is built from 14 residues. Germline values: CDR1 LNHNV, CDR2 YYDKDF (reference sequence). V was clipped by 2 bases and J by 5 bases, with 12 bases between them. The CDR3: CATSRLLGVTEAFF. CDR3 nucleotides: TGTGCCACCAGCAGACTCCTCGGCGTGACTGAAGCTTTCTTT.

This clonotype is medium-sized in the sample. This chain connects TRBV2 to TRBJ2-1, with TRBD2 as a possible D gene (6 bases). The germline V gene has CDR1 SNHLY and CDR2 FYNNEI. This CDR3 contains 13 residues. With 6 bases removed from V and 6 bases from J, the gap between germline ends came to 12 bases. The CDR3, as DNA: TGTGCCAGCAGGGAGGGGAGGCTCAATGAGCAGTTCTTC. It specifies CASREGRLNEQFF.

Notes on this clonotype: Compared with germline, one end of the junction differs, possibly owing to a read error. The V call is TRBV7-7, the J call TRBJ2-5, with D perhaps TRBD2 (6 bases). Germline V gene lookup returns CDR1 SSHAT and CDR2 FNYEAQ (reference sequence). CDR3 length: 16 residues. CDR3 amino acids: CASSLGLGRGQETQYF. The CDR3 coding sequence is TGTGCTAGCAGCTTAGGGCTGGGTCGGGGGCAAGAGACCCAGTACTTC.

This clonotype was recorded at least ten times. The rearrangement joins TRBV7-8 to TRBJ1-4; weak D call: TRBD1 (5 bases). The germline CDR1 and CDR2 sequences are SGHVS and FQNEAQ. V was trimmed by 0 bases and J by 0 bases, leaving 29 bases between them. CDR3 size: 23 residues. The CDR3 region is CASSLALRERGGVGGSTNEKLFF. DNA of the CDR3: TGTGCCAGCAGCTTAGCGCTAAGGGAAAGAGGAGGGGTCGGCGGATCAACTAATGAAAAACTGTTTTTT.

The rearrangement joins TRBV7-6 to TRBJ2-5; no reliable D call. Germline V CDR1 and CDR2: SGHVS, FNYEAQ. CDR3 length: 15 residues. The V end lost 5 bases, the J end lost 0 bases, and 13 bases lay between the germline ends. The CDR3 is CASSTSLRYQETQYF. The CDR3 region has the DNA TGTGCCAGCAGCACAAGCTTGCGGTACCAAGAGACCCAGTACTTC.

This clonotype rates as medium-sized (0.01 to 0.1%). V usage is TRBV11-2 and J usage is TRBJ1-1, with no clear D. V shed 0 bases and J shed 3 bases, with 11 bases lying between them. Germline V gives CDR1 SGHAT, CDR2 FQNNGV. The CDR3 contains 15 residues. DNA for the CDR3: TGTGCCAGCAGCTTAGACAAGGGAGGGTACACTGAAGCTTTCTTT. It yields the protein CASSLDKGGYTEAFF.

This clonotype qualifies as medium-sized. The genes are TRBV20-1 and TRBJ2-3; the D is unclear. Germline V gene lookup returns CDR1 DFQATT and CDR2 SNEGSKA (reference sequence). The CDR3 runs to 11 residues. Trimming removed 3 bases at V and 8 bases at J, with 9 bases between. The CDR3 bases are TGCAGTGCTAGGGACCTTAGTACGCAGTATTTT. It encodes CSARDLSTQYF.

This clonotype was detected many times. V usage is TRBV7-8 and J usage is TRBJ2-7; a weak D match, TRBD2 (5 bases). The germline CDR1 and CDR2 sequences are SGHVS and FQNEAQ. V lost 2 bases and J 6 bases, leaving 14 bases between the germline ends. This CDR3 region has 14 residues. In DNA, the CDR3 is TGTGCCAGCAGCTTAATCGGACTCAGAGGCGAGCAGTACTTC. Translation gives CASSLIGLRGEQYF.

This clonotype was detected ten times or more. The rearrangement links TRBV5-1 to TRBJ2-1; 14 bases match TRBD2. CDR1 is SGHRS, CDR2 YFSETQ, per germline. The CDR3 consists of 18 residues. The V and J ends lost 5 bases and 6 bases, in that order; junction bases with no gene match: 13. The CDR3 is CASRGGLGTSGRGNEQFF. For the CDR3, the DNA is TGCGCCAGCAGAGGGGGACTGGGGACTAGCGGGAGAGGCAATGAGCAGTTCTTC.

This clonotype counts as medium-sized. CDR3 sequence (DNA): TGTGCCAGCAGTATAGATAGGGGGTTAGGAGGCTACACCTTC. Translated, it gives CASSIDRGLGGYTF. The chain employs TRBV28 and TRBJ1-2; maybe TRBD1 (6 bases). Germline CDR1 is MDHEN and CDR2 is SYDVKM. CDR3 length: 14 amino acids. Trimming pared 5 bases from V and 8 bases from J, leaving 18 bases between.

This clonotype is categorized as medium-sized. This chain connects TRBV11-1 to TRBJ2-1; either TRBD1 or TRBD2 may fit D (5 bases each). Germline CDR1 reads SGHAT; CDR2 reads FQDESV (reference sequence). The CDR3 totals 13 residues. Trimming shortened V by 7 bases and J by 6 bases, and 13 bases separated the two germline ends. The CDR3 DNA is TGTGCCAGCACCCTGGGACCCTCCAATGAGCAGTTCTTC. As protein: CASTLGPSNEQFF.

This clonotype is medium-sized (0.01 to 0.1%) by share. V is TRBV6-5 and J is TRBJ2-1; perhaps TRBD2 as D (6 bases). The CDR3 runs to 13 residues. V gave up 6 bases and J gave up 6 bases, with 12 bases separating them. CDR1 and CDR2 from the germline V gene are MNHEY and SVGAGI. CDR3 amino acids: CASREGAGNEQFF. The DNA for the CDR3 is TGTGCCAGCAGGGAGGGAGCAGGCAATGAGCAGTTCTTC.

This clonotype came up many times. The chain is built from TRBV28 and TRBJ2-5; 8 bases agree with TRBD2. Germline trimming cut 6 bases from V and 8 bases from J; bases unmatched to any gene: 14. CDR1 and CDR2 (germline): MDHEN, SYDVKM. There are 15 residues in the CDR3. The chain's CDR3 is CASSYWLGLAGTQYF. Here the CDR3 DNA reads TGTGCCAGCAGCTACTGGTTAGGGCTAGCGGGTACCCAGTACTTC.

By share, this clonotype counts as medium-sized. The gene calls are TRBV29-1 and TRBJ2-7; 7 bases align to TRBD2. Germline-derived CDR1 and CDR2 are SQVTM and ANQGSEA. The J segment lost 2 bases and the V segment lost 4 bases, leaving 8 bases of the junction unmatched. There are 14 residues in the CDR3. This CDR3 is CSVVRPGGPYEQYF. The CDR3 nucleotides read TGCAGCGTTGTGAGGCCGGGAGGACCCTACGAGCAGTACTTC.

This clonotype was detected many times. This chain connects TRBV6-6 to TRBJ1-5, with D possibly matching TRBD1 (5 bases). This CDR3 contains 13 residues. Trimming pared 2 bases from V and 7 bases from J, leaving 9 bases between. Germline V gene data show CDR1 as MNHNY and CDR2 as SVGAGI (reference sequence). For the CDR3, the DNA is TGTGCCAGCAGTTACGGGGGAAACCAGCCCCAGCATTTT. Translation: CASSYGGNQPQHF.

This clonotype was seen more than once but under ten times. CDR3 nucleotides: TGTGCCAGCAGTCCAATTAGCGGCTCTGGGGCCAACGTCCTGACTTTC. As protein: CASSPISGSGANVLTF. The chain employs TRBV7-2 and TRBJ2-6; weak D call: TRBD2 (6 bases). This CDR3 has 16 amino acids. V lost 6 bases to trimming and J lost 0 bases, with 12 bases between them. CDR1 and CDR2 (germline): SGHTA, FQGNSA.

This clonotype showed up many times. The genes are TRBV27 and TRBJ2-1, with 8 bases that match TRBD1. Germline V gives CDR1 MNHEY, CDR2 SMNVEV (reference sequence). The CDR3 is made up of 19 amino acids. V dropped 0 bases and J dropped 3; count of bases not matched to a gene: 13. This chain's CDR3 is CASSLSLQGALRGYNEQFF. CDR3 nucleotides: TGTGCCAGCAGTTTATCGTTGCAGGGGGCGCTTCGGGGCTACAATGAGCAGTTCTTC.